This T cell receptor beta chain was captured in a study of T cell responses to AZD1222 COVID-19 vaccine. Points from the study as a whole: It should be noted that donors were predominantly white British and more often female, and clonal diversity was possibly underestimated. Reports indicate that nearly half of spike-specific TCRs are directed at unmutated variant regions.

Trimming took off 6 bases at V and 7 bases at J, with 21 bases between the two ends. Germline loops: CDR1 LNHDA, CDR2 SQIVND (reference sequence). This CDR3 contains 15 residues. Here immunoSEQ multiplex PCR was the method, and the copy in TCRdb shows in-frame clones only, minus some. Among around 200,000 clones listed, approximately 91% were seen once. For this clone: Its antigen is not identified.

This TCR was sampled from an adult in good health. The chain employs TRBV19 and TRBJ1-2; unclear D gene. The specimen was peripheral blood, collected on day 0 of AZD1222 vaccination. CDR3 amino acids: CASRKSGPSWVGYTF. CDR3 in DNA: TGTGCCAGTAGGAAGTCTGGGCCGTCTTGGGTTGGCTACACCTTC.